These 24 T cell receptor beta chains were sequenced from one sample in a study of blood T cell repertoires in COVID-19. Some clones are missing from TCRdb's copy, which holds only in-frame ones; the method was immunoSEQ multiplex PCR. Of under 250,000 clones in the sample, around nine tenths were seen once. Sequenced: PBMCs or T cells enriched from blood (not recorded which). Receptors originate from a woman aged 35 to 49 who had been exposed to COVID-19.

This CDR3 is CAWSRDSAVNEKLFF. In DNA, the CDR3 is TGTGCCTGGAGCCGTGACAGCGCCGTTAATGAAAAACTGTTTTTT. The chain joins TRBV30 to TRBJ1-4, with D possibly TRBD1 on 5 matching bases. Germline CDR1 is GTSNPN and CDR2 is SVGIG (reference sequence). V was shortened by 3 bases and J by 4 bases, with 15 bases between the two germline ends. This CDR3 has 15 amino acids.

The chain carries TRBV10-2 and TRBJ2-2; D gene ambiguous. The CDR3 sequence is 12 residues long. V lost 8 bases, J lost 0 bases, and 4 bases lay in between. The germline gives CDR1 WSHSY, CDR2 SAAADI. CDR3 nucleotides: TGCGCCAGCCGTCCGAACACCGGGGAGCTGTTTTTT. Translating it yields CASRPNTGELFF.

V is TRBV7-9 and J is TRBJ2-5; 14 bases are shared with TRBD2. The germline V gene encodes CDR1 SEHNR and CDR2 FQNEAQ (reference sequence). The CDR3 consists of 16 residues. With 5 bases clipped from V and 5 bases from J, the junction kept 7 bases outside the gene matches. In DNA form, the CDR3 reads TGTGCCAGCAGCAGAGGGACTAGCGGGAGATGGGAGACCCAGTACTTC. It is translated as CASSRGTSGRWETQYF.

The chain recombines TRBV19 with TRBJ2-1, with D possibly TRBD1 on 6 matching bases. Per germline, CDR1 LNHDA and CDR2 SQIVND (reference sequence). CDR3 size: 13 residues. The V end lost 4 bases, the J end lost 6 bases, and 10 bases lay between the germline ends. The CDR3 is CASSNQGFNEQFF. Written as DNA, the CDR3 is TGTGCCAGTAGTAACCAGGGGTTCAATGAGCAGTTCTTC.

The V and J genes are TRBV28 and TRBJ2-7; possible D gene TRBD1, 6 bases. This CDR3 has 16 residues. The V and J ends lost 3 bases and 7 bases respectively, with 22 bases between them. From germline, CDR1 is MDHEN and CDR2 SYDVKM. DNA of the CDR3: TGTGCCAGCAGTTTCGGGATGACAGGAGTACGTGGAGAGCAGTACTTC. This codes for CASSFGMTGVRGEQYF.

J is TRBJ2-5 and V is TRBV30; a weak D match, TRBD1 (5 bases). The V gene lost 0 bases and the J gene lost 2 bases, with 10 bases spanning the gap. Germline V gene lookup returns CDR1 GTSNPN and CDR2 SVGIG (reference sequence). The CDR3 runs 14 residues. This CDR3 reads CAWSVWTTQETQYF. The CDR3 coding sequence is TGTGCCTGGAGTGTATGGACAACGCAAGAGACCCAGTACTTC.

The V gene is TRBV6-2 or TRBV6-3, the J gene TRBJ1-4; 12 bases agree with TRBD1. The CDR3 sequence is 19 residues long. The junction had 17 bases not matched to a gene; V was cut back by 6 bases and J by 6 bases. Germline V gene sequence: CDR1 MNHEY, CDR2 SVGEGT. CDR3 protein: CASSYNPTGTGGADEKLFF. For the CDR3, the DNA is TGTGCCAGCAGCTATAACCCGACCGGGACAGGGGGCGCGGATGAAAAACTGTTTTTT.

This chain connects TRBV14 to TRBJ1-1; TRBD1 matches at 8 bases. Trimming took 4 bases from V and 2 from J; bases not matched to a gene: 9. This CDR3 has 16 residues. Germline-derived CDR1 and CDR2 are SGHDN and FVKESK. DNA of the CDR3: TGTGCCAGCAGCCGGTTGGGACAGGCCGCCAACACTGAAGCTTTCTTT. It yields the protein CASSRLGQAANTEAFF.

This clone was picked up a small number of times. The CDR3 coding sequence is TGTGCCAGCAGCCACCTCCGGACAGACCTCGACAATCAGCCCCAGCATTTT. Protein product: CASSHLRTDLDNQPQHF. The V call is TRBV7-2, the J call TRBJ1-5; D may be TRBD1 (6 bases). The germline V and J ends were trimmed by 5 bases and 3 bases, with 20 bases remaining between them. The CDR3 runs 17 residues. Germline CDR1 is SGHTA and CDR2 is FQGNSA. Together with reference TRBV7-2 and TRBJ1-5, the CDR3 gives the full variable domain: GAGVSQSPSNKVTEKGKDVELRCDPISGHTALYWYRQSLGQGLEFLIYFQGNSAPDKSGLPSDRFSAERTGGSVSTLTIQRTQQEDSAVYLCASSHLRTDLDNQPQHFGDGTRLSIL.

The V and J genes are TRBV7-2 and TRBJ1-2; weak D call: TRBD1 (5 bases). This CDR3 is built from 13 residues. The germline V gene has CDR1 SGHTA and CDR2 FQGNSA. V shed 5 bases and J shed 5 bases, with 12 bases lying between them. Written as DNA, the CDR3 is TGTGCCAGCAGCCTGGGACTGGGGTATGGCTACACCTTC. Its translation is CASSLGLGYGYTF.

To note about this clone: The junction departs from the called germline gene at one end, perhaps through a read error. V is TRBV28 and J is TRBJ2-5; D remains ambiguous. The CDR3 contains 11 residues. The germline CDR1 and CDR2 sequences are MDHEN and SYDVKM. The CDR3 sequence: CASSLLSASHF. The CDR3 DNA reads TGTGCCAGCAGTTTATTGAGCGCCTCACACTTC.

A word on this clone: At one of its ends the junction is not consistent with the germline gene, which may arise from a read error. The chain has TRBV5-1 and TRBJ1-1; tentative D call: TRBD1 (5 bases). In germline, CDR1 is SGHRS, CDR2 YFSETQ. CDR3 length: 16 amino acids. The CDR3 reads CASSLRQLGLEREAFF. Here the CDR3 DNA reads TGTGCCAGCAGCTTGCGACAGCTTGGATTAGAGAGGGAAGCTTTCTTT. Full variable domain (outside the CDR3, taken from reference TRBV5-1 and TRBJ1-1): KAGVTQTPRYLIKTRGQQVTLSCSPISGHRSVSWYQQTPGQGLQFLFEYFSETQRNKGNFPGRFSGRQFSNSRSEMNVSTLELGDSALYLCASSLRQLGLEREAFFGQGTRLTVV.

This sequence joins TRBV9 and TRBJ1-1; possible D gene TRBD1, 6 bases. CDR1 is SGDLS and CDR2 is YYNGEE in the germline V gene. V was trimmed by 4 bases and J by 0 bases, leaving 22 bases between them. This CDR3 contains 18 residues. The CDR3 DNA reads as TGTGCCAGCAGCCCCCAAACAGGGACAAGGGCGGTGAACACTGAAGCTTTCTTT. Amino acids: CASSPQTGTRAVNTEAFF.

The chain joins TRBV2 to TRBJ2-1; 7 bases are a match to TRBD1. This CDR3 region has 13 residues. Trimming cost V 6 bases and J 3 bases; bases outside gene matches: 2. Germline values: CDR1 SNHLY, CDR2 FYNNEI. The CDR3 spells CASRGQDYNEQFF. The CDR3 DNA reads TGTGCCAGCAGAGGACAGGACTACAATGAGCAGTTCTTC.

The gene calls are TRBV23-1 and TRBJ1-1, with unresolved D. TRBV23-1 is an ORF; its function is uncertain. This CDR3 contains 15 residues. Trimming took 0 bases from V and 5 from J, leaving 13 bases between them. Here the CDR3 DNA reads TGCGCCAGCAGTCAATCGCCACGGGAGAGGACTGAAGCTTTCTTT. This gives the protein CASSQSPRERTEAFF.

To note about this clone: At the DNA level, this CDR3 is encoded by other sequences in the same sample as well. V is TRBV27 and J is TRBJ1-2, with 7 positions matching TRBD1. The CDR3 is made up of 14 amino acids. From germline, CDR1 is MNHEY and CDR2 SMNVEV (reference sequence). J gave up 4 bases and V 4 bases, and 6 bases lay outside the gene matches. The chain's CDR3 is CASSSLHRGYGYTF. Here the CDR3 DNA reads TGTGCCAGCAGTTCCCTCCACAGGGGCTATGGCTACACCTTC.

The gene calls are TRBV5-1 and TRBJ1-1; the match to TRBD1 covers 7 bases. Germline values: CDR1 SGHRS, CDR2 YFSETQ. This CDR3 has 16 amino acids. J was trimmed by 5 bases and V by 4 bases; bases with no gene match: 14. This chain's CDR3 is CASSKTLPTGKTEAFF. The CDR3 DNA follows: TGCGCCAGCAGCAAAACCCTCCCGACAGGGAAGACTGAAGCTTTCTTT.

Here the CDR3 DNA reads TGTGCCAGTGGACAGGTCCTGCCCCAGCATTTT. Translating gives CASGQVLPQHF. The chain carries TRBV19 and TRBJ1-5; 7 bases are a match to TRBD1. Germline CDR1 LNHDA, CDR2 SQIVND (reference sequence). This CDR3 is 11 amino acids long. J gave up 9 bases and V 8 bases, and 4 bases lay outside the gene matches.

The rearrangement joins TRBV4-2 to TRBJ2-1, with D maybe TRBD1 (5 bases). Trimming pared 0 bases from V and 6 bases from J, leaving 18 bases between. The germline V gene has CDR1 LGHNA and CDR2 YNFKEQ. This CDR3 region has 17 residues. The CDR3 loop is CASSQDSTGLGRNEQFF. CDR3 DNA sequence: TGTGCCAGCAGCCAAGATTCAACAGGTTTAGGGCGCAATGAGCAGTTCTTC.

J is TRBJ1-3 and V is TRBV7-6, with D perhaps matching TRBD1 (5 bases). This CDR3 comprises 16 residues. The V end was cut by 1 base, the J end by 0 bases, with 10 bases between. In germline, CDR1 is SGHVS, CDR2 FNYEAQ. The CDR3 bases are TGTGCCAGCAGCTTAGGACAGTTGAGCTCTGGAAACACCATATATTTT. It encodes CASSLGQLSSGNTIYF.

The V call is TRBV6-5, the J call TRBJ1-1; 8 positions agree with TRBD1. Trimming took 2 bases from V and 3 from J; bases not matched to a gene: 8. The CDR3 spans 16 residues. The germline gives CDR1 MNHEY, CDR2 SVGAGI. The CDR3 reads CASSYRQTGAYTEAFF. The CDR3 bases are TGTGCCAGCAGTTACCGACAGACAGGGGCCTACACTGAAGCTTTCTTT.

This chain joins TRBV2 and TRBJ2-2, with D possibly TRBD2 on 6 matching bases. The V gene lost 5 bases and the J gene lost 8 bases, with 15 bases spanning the gap. CDR1 SNHLY and CDR2 FYNNEI come from the germline V gene. There are 14 residues in the CDR3. The CDR3 bases are TGTGCCAGCAGTTCCAGCGGAGGGGTAGGGGAGCTGTTTTTT. It codes for CASSSSGGVGELFF.

This rearrangement joins TRBV7-9 to TRBJ1-4, with 8 positions matching TRBD1. The length of the CDR3 is 17 residues. J lost 5 bases, V lost 8 bases, and 16 bases had no gene match. Per germline, CDR1 SEHNR and CDR2 FQNEAQ (reference sequence). This CDR3 reads CASGRQGPTRGNEKLFF. The CDR3 DNA reads as TGTGCCAGCGGCCGACAGGGGCCTACTAGGGGGAATGAAAAACTGTTTTTT.

This chain uses TRBV19 with TRBJ2-1, with D maybe TRBD2 (6 bases). CDR1 is LNHDA and CDR2 is SQIVND in the germline V gene (reference sequence). V shed 7 bases and J shed 5 bases, with 24 bases lying between them. This CDR3 is built from 17 residues. The CDR3 region is CASTHYEEGSEHNEQFF. The CDR3 DNA reads as TGTGCCAGTACCCATTATGAGGAGGGATCGGAACACAATGAGCAGTTCTTC.